The T cell receptor (beta chain) described here comes from a study of molecular identifiers for immune sequencing clone quantification. This clonotype was detected ten times or more. The CDR3 totals 14 residues. Germline values: CDR1 SGHRS, CDR2 YFSETQ. Trimming stripped 3 bases from V and 4 bases from J, with 12 bases between. TCRdb ran MiXCR on the PCR reads and lists one entry per CDR3 protein. The repertoire holds hundreds of thousands of distinct CDR3 sequences, about 25% seen once, with approximately 0.75% in the top ten. Preparation of naive CD8 libraries involved roughly 19,000 to 1,100,000 sorted cells and 10%, 30% or 50% RNA.

Specimen: naive CD8+ T cells from blood, with Jurkat cell RNA spiked in. Subset: FACS-sorted CD8+CD4-CCR7+CD45RA+ naive T cells. This rearrangement joins TRBV5-1 to TRBJ2-3; D gene ambiguous. The source of this sequence is a human donor in good health. Some libraries in this study had Jurkat cell RNA spiked in. The CDR3 sequence is CASSSDSYADTQYF. The CDR3 DNA reads as TGCGCCAGCAGCTCCGACTCTTACGCAGATACGCAGTATTTT.